This passage covers 26 T cell receptor beta chains from one sample sequenced in a study of CD8 T cells in acute hepatitis C reinfection (dated by TCRdb to 2020 to 2022). The label giving this sample's time point can be read as: naive CD8 control sorted from an acute-time-point sample. The library relied on the immunoSEQ multiplex PCR assay. Here the immuneACCESS table is served through TCRdb, limited to in-frame sequences with V and J called. Missing clones are a known gap in these copies; in checked studies unresolved V genes cover under half, and the rest lacks a known reason. This sample lists over 35,000 clones; around nine tenths were detected once. The ten top clones hold under 0.65% of the sample. Material for sequencing was naive CD8+ T cells from PBMCs. The sample's cell subset or site label, in plain terms: sorted total naive CD45RO-negative CD8+ T cells. The receptors were sampled from a man aged 25-40 years with chronic hepatitis C.

The chain has TRBV27 and TRBJ2-7; D ambiguous. The CDR3 loop spans 15 amino acids. Trimming shortened V by 5 bases and J by 3 bases, and 17 bases separated the two germline ends. Per germline, CDR1 MNHEY and CDR2 SMNVEV (reference sequence). CDR3 nucleotide sequence: TGTGCCAGCAGTACCGCGGACGGCTCGAACTACGAGCAGTACTTC. This translates into CASSTADGSNYEQYF.

The rearrangement links TRBV12-5 to TRBJ2-1; D unclear. Trimming cost V 7 bases and J 5 bases, with 18 bases left between them. Germline V gene lookup returns CDR1 LGHNT and CDR2 FRNRAP. The CDR3 contains 15 residues. The CDR3 region is CASAPSAPMHNEQFF. Here the CDR3 DNA reads TGTGCTAGTGCCCCGAGCGCCCCCATGCACAATGAGCAGTTCTTC.

The rearrangement joins TRBV7-9 to TRBJ2-7; 8 nucleotides agree with TRBD1. The V and J ends lost 0 bases and 2 bases, in that order; junction bases with no gene match: 6. Germline V gene sequence: CDR1 SEHNR, CDR2 FQNEAQ (reference sequence). The CDR3 has 16 residues. This CDR3 reads CASSLAQGAFAYEQYF. The CDR3 DNA reads TGTGCCAGCAGCTTAGCGCAGGGGGCTTTCGCCTACGAGCAGTACTTC.

V gene TRBV7-8 combines with J gene TRBJ2-7; 9 bases line up with TRBD2. This CDR3 is 16 amino acids long. Losses at the gene ends were 6 bases for V and 0 bases for J; bases not matched to a gene: 9. Looked up from germline, CDR1 is SGHVS and CDR2 is FQNEAQ. The CDR3 here is CASSASGVSYSYEQYF. The CDR3 bases are TGTGCCAGCAGTGCTAGCGGGGTCTCCTACTCCTACGAGCAGTACTTC. Together with reference TRBV7-8 and TRBJ2-7, the CDR3 gives the full variable domain: GAGVSQSPRYKVAKRGQDVALRCDPISGHVSLFWYQQALGQGPEFLTYFQNEAQLDKSGLPSDRFFAERPEGSVSTLKIQRTQQEDSAVYLCASSASGVSYSYEQYFGPGTRLTVT.

This chain joins TRBV11-2 and TRBJ1-1; D possibly corresponds to TRBD1 (6 bases). Germline values: CDR1 SGHAT, CDR2 FQNNGV. V was pared by 7 bases and J by 0 bases, with 18 bases between. This CDR3 comprises 16 residues. The CDR3 sequence: CASIEAWGGVNTEAFF. The CDR3 DNA sequence: TGTGCCAGCATCGAAGCTTGGGGGGGCGTGAACACTGAAGCTTTCTTT.

This chain uses TRBV5-5 with TRBJ1-2, with D perhaps TRBD1 (6 bases). CDR3 length: 14 amino acids. The germline V gene has CDR1 SGHKS and CDR2 YYEKEE (reference sequence). V gave up 7 bases and J gave up 6 bases, with 19 bases separating them. CDR3 protein: CASDWGALHHGYTF. DNA for the CDR3: TGTGCCAGCGATTGGGGGGCCCTCCACCATGGCTACACCTTC.

The chain employs TRBV6-1 and TRBJ2-6, with 8 bases lining up with TRBD1. The CDR3 sequence is 15 residues long. CDR1 is MNHNS and CDR2 is SASEGT in the germline V gene. Trimming cost V 4 bases and J 9 bases; bases outside gene matches: 8. The CDR3 nucleotides read TGTGCCAGCAGTGCCCCAGACAGGGGAGTCAACGTCCTGACTTTC. Protein product: CASSAPDRGVNVLTF.

This clone was seen just once. This chain uses TRBV27 with TRBJ1-1; 10 bases fit TRBD1. The CDR3 runs to 14 residues. With 5 bases clipped from V and 8 bases from J, the junction kept 8 bases outside the gene matches. The germline V gene has CDR1 MNHEY and CDR2 SMNVEV (reference sequence). This chain's CDR3 is CASSLGQGVREAFF. As DNA, the CDR3 is TGTGCCAGCAGTCTAGGACAGGGGGTTCGAGAAGCTTTCTTT.

V and J are TRBV19 and TRBJ1-2, with 10 bases fitting TRBD1. CDR1 and CDR2 from the germline V gene are LNHDA and SQIVND (reference sequence). CDR3 length: 16 residues. V lost 5 bases to trimming and J lost 7 bases; unmatched junction nucleotides: 13. Written as DNA, the CDR3 is TGTGCCAGTAGTCCCTTGGCCGGGACAGGGGTTGGTGGCTACACCTTC. This sequence encodes CASSPLAGTGVGGYTF.

The rearrangement links TRBV7-9 to TRBJ2-7, with a possible D match to TRBD1 (6 bases). Germline-derived CDR1 and CDR2 are SEHNR and FQNEAQ (reference sequence). The CDR3 length is 12 residues. Trimming stripped 5 bases from V and 5 bases from J, with 10 bases between. CDR3 DNA sequence: TGTGCCAGCAGCAAAGACAGGAACGAGCAGTACTTC. This gives the protein CASSKDRNEQYF.

The rearrangement joins TRBV4-2 to TRBJ2-3; TRBD2 matches at 10 bases. Looked up from germline, CDR1 is LGHNA and CDR2 is YNFKEQ. The V and J ends lost 0 bases and 2 bases, in that order; junction bases with no gene match: 8. CDR3 length: 18 residues. The CDR3 DNA follows: TGTGCCAGCAGCCAAGACCCAACGACTAGCGGGTTCACAGATACGCAGTATTTT. This encodes CASSQDPTTSGFTDTQYF.

V and J are TRBV11-2 and TRBJ2-7, with unresolved D. This CDR3 is built from 14 residues. V was cut by 0 bases and J by 4 bases, with 10 bases left in between. Germline V gene sequence: CDR1 SGHAT, CDR2 FQNNGV. The CDR3 sequence: CASSLDPIIYEQYF. The DNA of the CDR3 is TGTGCCAGCAGCTTAGACCCTATTATATACGAGCAGTACTTC.

The chain uses TRBV9 and TRBJ2-5; 13 positions match TRBD2. CDR1 SGDLS and CDR2 YYNGEE come from the germline V gene. Trimming at V came to 0 bases and at J to 2 bases, leaving 1 base not matched to a gene. This CDR3 is 16 amino acids long. CDR3 region: CASSVGTSGGQETQYF. DNA of the CDR3: TGTGCCAGCAGCGTAGGGACTAGCGGGGGACAAGAGACCCAGTACTTC.

The gene calls are TRBV6-1 and TRBJ2-2; no reliable D call. V was pared by 7 bases and J by 2 bases, with 5 bases between. This CDR3 contains 12 residues. Germline V gene lookup returns CDR1 MNHNS and CDR2 SASEGT. CDR3 sequence: CASTPNTGELFF. CDR3 bases: TGTGCCAGCACCCCCAACACCGGGGAGCTGTTTTTT.

Only one count was recorded for this clone. The J gene is TRBJ2-7, the V gene TRBV9; TRBD2 might be the D (5 bases). Trimming took off 4 bases at V and 2 bases at J, with 10 bases between the two ends. CDR1 is SGDLS and CDR2 is YYNGEE in the germline V gene. This CDR3 comprises 13 residues. The CDR3 is CASSSRGTYEQYF. CDR3 DNA: TGTGCCAGCAGCTCCCGAGGGACCTACGAGCAGTACTTC. The variable domain in full, with the rest retrieved from reference TRBV9 and TRBJ2-7, is DSGVTQTPKHLITATGQRVTLRCSPRSGDLSVYWYQQSLDQGLQFLIQYYNGEERAKGNILERFSAQQFPDLHSELNLSSLELGDSALYFCASSSRGTYEQYFGPGTRLTVT.

The chain is built from TRBV27 and TRBJ2-1, with 9 bases that match TRBD2. V gave up 4 bases and J gave up 10 bases; unmatched junction bases: 17. Germline V lookup: CDR1 MNHEY, CDR2 SMNVEV (reference sequence). CDR3 length: 17 residues. The CDR3 here is CASSSLEVSGSKGEQFF. CDR3 coding DNA: TGTGCCAGCAGTTCCCTGGAGGTTAGCGGGAGTAAGGGAGAGCAGTTCTTC.

This clone is a singleton in its sample. The chain links TRBV5-1 to TRBJ2-1; no clear D gene. Germline CDR1 reads SGHRS; CDR2 reads YFSETQ. V was cut by 2 bases and J by 10 bases, with 13 bases left in between. The CDR3 runs to 13 residues. The CDR3 nucleotides are TGCGCCAGCAGCTTTGGCGGAGCATTGGAGCAGTTCTTC. As protein: CASSFGGALEQFF.

The chain recombines TRBV11-2 with TRBJ2-7, with a weak D call TRBD2 (6 bases). CDR1 SGHAT and CDR2 FQNNGV come from the germline V gene. V was shortened by 4 bases and J by 6 bases, with 16 bases between the two germline ends. This CDR3 is 14 amino acids long. The CDR3 protein is CASSSLRRRGEQYF. The DNA of the CDR3 is TGTGCCAGCAGCTCCCTACGGCGGCGGGGCGAGCAGTACTTC.

CDR3 loop: CASSLQGNTEAFF. Here the CDR3 DNA reads TGTGCCAGCAGCCTCCAGGGAAACACTGAAGCTTTCTTT. This chain joins TRBV9 and TRBJ1-1, with D tentatively TRBD1 (5 bases). With 4 bases removed from V and 2 bases from J, the gap between germline ends came to 9 bases. Germline V gene data show CDR1 as SGDLS and CDR2 as YYNGEE. This CDR3 spans 13 amino acids.

The chain has TRBV25-1 and TRBJ2-7, with 16 nucleotides matching TRBD2. The germline gives CDR1 MGHDK, CDR2 SYGVNS. This CDR3 is 18 amino acids long. Trimming cost V 5 bases and J 2 bases; bases outside gene matches: 9. The CDR3 DNA reads as TGTGCCAGCAGTCCACCGGGACTAGCGGGGGGGCCCGCCTACGAGCAGTACTTC. Protein sequence: CASSPPGLAGGPAYEQYF.

This clone is a singleton in its sample. The chain links TRBV5-4 to TRBJ2-7; 13 nucleotides match TRBD2. V lost 4 bases and J lost 5; bases outside the gene matches: 9. The CDR3 has 16 amino acids. Germline CDR1 SGHNT, CDR2 YYREEE (reference sequence). The CDR3 is CASSPLTSGRPHEQYF. The CDR3 nucleotides are TGTGCCAGCAGCCCTCTGACTAGCGGGAGGCCCCACGAGCAGTACTTC. Looking up the rest from reference TRBV5-4 and TRBJ2-7 gives the full variable domain: ETGVTQSPTHLIKTRGQQVTLRCSSQSGHNTVSWYQQALGQGPQFIFQYYREEENGRGNFPPRFSGLQFPNYSSELNVNALELDDSALYLCASSPLTSGRPHEQYFGPGTRLTVT.

This sequence joins TRBV7-9 and TRBJ1-4, with 10 nucleotides matching TRBD1. V shed 8 bases, J shed 4 bases, and the junction held 7 bases outside the gene matches. The CDR3 contains 15 residues. The V gene's germline CDR1 is SEHNR and CDR2 FQNEAQ (reference sequence). The CDR3 reads CASGDRTGGNEKLFF. CDR3 in DNA: TGTGCCAGCGGCGACAGGACAGGGGGTAATGAAAAACTGTTTTTT. Drawing the rest from reference TRBV7-9 and TRBJ1-4, the complete variable domain is DTGVSQNPRHKITKRGQNVTFRCDPISEHNRLYWYRQTLGQGPEFLTYFQNEAQLEKSRLLSDRFSAERPKGSFSTLEIQRTEQGDSAMYLCASGDRTGGNEKLFFGSGTQLSVL.

The V and J genes are TRBV6-5 and TRBJ1-2, with 7 positions matching TRBD1. Trimming at V came to 6 bases and at J to 4 bases, leaving 11 bases not matched to a gene. The length of the CDR3 is 15 residues. Germline loops: CDR1 MNHEY, CDR2 SVGAGI. Here the CDR3 reads CASSARQGLAYGYTF. CDR3 in DNA: TGTGCCAGCAGCGCAAGACAGGGCCTGGCCTATGGCTACACCTTC.

The chain uses TRBV27 and TRBJ2-2, with 9 positions matching TRBD1. The CDR3 is 14 amino acids. Germline V CDR1 and CDR2: MNHEY, SMNVEV (reference sequence). Trimming cost V 4 bases and J 6 bases; bases outside gene matches: 3. This CDR3 reads CASSWTGVAGELFF. The DNA of the CDR3 is TGTGCCAGCAGTTGGACAGGGGTGGCCGGGGAGCTGTTTTTT.

This clone was picked up a small number of times. The rearrangement joins TRBV7-8 to TRBJ2-2; D might be TRBD1 (6 bases). The CDR3 has 12 residues. Trimming removed 7 bases at V and 7 bases at J, with 10 bases between. CDR1 SGHVS and CDR2 FQNEAQ come from the germline V gene. Here the CDR3 DNA reads TGTGCCAGCACCAGGGGTGTCGGGGAGCTGTTTTTT. Its protein product is CASTRGVGELFF.

This clone was recorded once. V usage is TRBV4-1 and J usage is TRBJ2-7; 7 bases line up with TRBD2. Germline-derived CDR1 and CDR2 are MGHRA and YSYEKL. This CDR3 has 15 amino acids. Unmatched junction bases numbered 2, after V lost 0 bases and J lost 0 bases. The CDR3 reads CASSQESSGSYEQYF. The CDR3 bases are TGCGCCAGCAGCCAAGAATCTAGCGGCTCCTACGAGCAGTACTTC.